These T cell receptor beta chains were read from a single sample in a study of blood T cell repertoires in COVID-19. The method was immunoSEQ multiplex PCR; TCRdb's version includes in-frame clones alone and lacks a portion of them. The sample carries about 260,000 clones, 75% to 90% recorded once. The sample comprised peripheral blood. Receptor source: a young man with active or convalescent COVID-19. Both conserved end residues are part of each CDR3. D genes are given only for firm matches. Clone sizes are given selectively: once, few, many, or a class where the clone is expanded.

d_call: NA
j_call: TRBJ1-1
clone_size: NA
v_call: TRBV19
cdr3_nt: TGTGCCAGTAGTCCGTGGACAGTAACGGCGAACACTGAAGCTTTCTTT
cdr3_aa: CASSPWTVTANTEAFF

d_call: NA
j_call: TRBJ1-1
clone_size: NA
v_call: TRBV7-2
cdr3_nt: TGTGCCAGCAGCCCACGGGGGGGCCGGAACACTGAAGCTTTCTTT
cdr3_aa: CASSPRGGRNTEAFF

d_call: NA
j_call: TRBJ1-1
clone_size: NA
v_call: TRBV9
cdr3_nt: TGTGCCAGCAGCGTAGGAGCCAGGGGTTTCACTGAAGCTTTCTTT
cdr3_aa: CASSVGARGFTEAFF

d_call: NA
j_call: TRBJ1-4
clone_size: NA
v_call: TRBV9
cdr3_nt: TGTGCCAGCAGCCCACAGGGATTTAGCGAAAAACTGTTTTTT
cdr3_aa: CASSPQGFSEKLFF

d_call: NA
j_call: TRBJ1-5
clone_size: NA
v_call: TRBV30
cdr3_nt: TGTGCCTGGAGTGACATGGGTGGAGCCCAGCATTTT
cdr3_aa: CAWSDMGGAQHF

d_call: NA
j_call: TRBJ1-4
clone_size: few
v_call: TRBV2
cdr3_nt: TGTGCCAGCAGAGGGGACAAGGAAAAACTGTTTTTT
cdr3_aa: CASRGDKEKLFF

d_call: NA
j_call: TRBJ1-2
clone_size: NA
v_call: TRBV7-9
cdr3_nt: TGTGCCAGCAGCGACCAGACAGGACTCGCGGTTGGGACTAACTATGGCTACACCTTC
cdr3_aa: CASSDQTGLAVGTNYGYTF

d_call: TRBD2
j_call: TRBJ2-7
clone_size: NA
v_call: TRBV7-9
cdr3_nt: TGTGCCAGCAGCTTATCGGGAGGAGCTCTCCTCGAGCAGTACTTC
cdr3_aa: CASSLSGGALLEQYF

d_call: NA
j_call: TRBJ1-2
clone_size: few
v_call: TRBV12-3/TRBV12-4
cdr3_nt: TGTGCCAGCACCAGGGATTTTTGGGGCTACACCTTC
cdr3_aa: CASTRDFWGYTF

d_call: TRBD1
j_call: TRBJ2-3
clone_size: NA
v_call: TRBV11-2
cdr3_nt: TGTGCCAGCAGCGACAGACAGGGGGGCACAGATACGCAGTATTTT
cdr3_aa: CASSDRQGGTDTQYF

d_call: TRBD2
j_call: TRBJ2-7
clone_size: once
v_call: TRBV4-1
cdr3_nt: TGCGCCAGCAGCCAAGATGTAGCGGGGGGCCTTGTGTACGAGCAGTACTTC
cdr3_aa: CASSQDVAGGLVYEQYF

d_call: TRBD1
j_call: TRBJ2-5
clone_size: NA
v_call: TRBV18
cdr3_nt: TGTGCCAGCTCAACGGGACAGATAGAGACCCAGTACTTC
cdr3_aa: CASSTGQIETQYF

d_call: TRBD2
j_call: TRBJ2-3
clone_size: NA
v_call: TRBV9
cdr3_nt: TGTGCCAGCAGCGGGGGGACTAGCGGGTGGGCTGGCACAGATACGCAGTATTTT
cdr3_aa: CASSGGTSGWAGTDTQYF

d_call: NA
j_call: TRBJ1-4
clone_size: few
v_call: TRBV5-5
cdr3_nt: TGTGCCAGCAGACGGAGGCAGGAAGCAACTAATGAAAAACTGTTTTTT
cdr3_aa: CASRRRQEATNEKLFF

d_call: TRBD2
j_call: TRBJ2-7
clone_size: NA
v_call: TRBV6-5
cdr3_nt: TGTGCCAGCAGTTACTCAGCGGGGGGGACCTACGAGCAGTACTTC
cdr3_aa: CASSYSAGGTYEQYF

d_call: NA
j_call: TRBJ1-3
clone_size: NA
v_call: TRBV11-2
cdr3_nt: TGTGCCAGCAGCCAAGCCGCAGGGTTTGGAAACACCATATATTTT
cdr3_aa: CASSQAAGFGNTIYF

d_call: NA
j_call: TRBJ2-3
clone_size: NA
v_call: TRBV7-3
cdr3_nt: TGTGCCAGCAGCTTTGGAGGGACAGATACGCAGTATTTT
cdr3_aa: CASSFGGTDTQYF

d_call: TRBD2
j_call: TRBJ2-1
clone_size: NA
v_call: TRBV5-1
cdr3_nt: TGCGCCAGCAGGGAACTAGCGGGGGGGAGCAATGAGCAGTTCTTC
cdr3_aa: CASRELAGGSNEQFF

d_call: TRBD2
j_call: TRBJ2-1
clone_size: NA
v_call: TRBV7-8
cdr3_nt: TGTGCCAGCAGCTTCGGGCTAGCGGGGAGCCGATCTTACAATGAGCAGTTCTTC
cdr3_aa: CASSFGLAGSRSYNEQFF

d_call: NA
j_call: TRBJ2-7
clone_size: few
v_call: TRBV11-2
cdr3_nt: TGTGCCAGCAGCCGATCCAGGGGCTCCTACGAGCAGTACTTC
cdr3_aa: CASSRSRGSYEQYF

d_call: TRBD1
j_call: TRBJ1-6
clone_size: NA
v_call: TRBV7-2
cdr3_nt: TGTGCCAGCAGCTCCGAGACAGGGGACGGTTCACCCCTCCACTTT
cdr3_aa: CASSSETGDGSPLHF

d_call: NA
j_call: TRBJ2-7
clone_size: NA
v_call: TRBV4-2
cdr3_nt: TGTGCCAGCAGCCAAGCGGCAGGGGTGTCCTACGAGCAGTACTTC
cdr3_aa: CASSQAAGVSYEQYF

d_call: TRBD2
j_call: TRBJ2-7
clone_size: NA
v_call: TRBV6-5
cdr3_nt: TGTGCCAGCAGCCGAGCGAGCGGGGGGACCTACGAGCAGTACTTC
cdr3_aa: CASSRASGGTYEQYF

d_call: NA
j_call: TRBJ2-6
clone_size: NA
v_call: TRBV7-3
cdr3_nt: TGTGCCAGCAGCGTAACAGGGACAGGGGCCAACGTCCTGACTTTC
cdr3_aa: CASSVTGTGANVLTF

d_call: NA
j_call: TRBJ1-1
clone_size: few
v_call: TRBV12-3/TRBV12-4
cdr3_nt: TGTGCCGGGGGGGGAGAGAACACTGAAGCTTTCTTT
cdr3_aa: CAGGGENTEAFF

d_call: TRBD1
j_call: TRBJ1-4
clone_size: NA
v_call: TRBV4-1
cdr3_nt: TGCGCCAGCAGCCAAGTAGGGACAGGGAATGAAAAACTGTTTTTT
cdr3_aa: CASSQVGTGNEKLFF

d_call: NA
j_call: TRBJ2-7
clone_size: NA
v_call: TRBV18
cdr3_nt: TGTGCCAGCTCACCAGGCATCGGGTGGGTGTACTTC
cdr3_aa: CASSPGIGWVYF

d_call: TRBD2
j_call: TRBJ2-7
clone_size: NA
v_call: TRBV5-1
cdr3_nt: TGCGCCAGCAGCTTGGAACTAGCGGGGGGCAGCGAGCAGTACTTC
cdr3_aa: CASSLELAGGSEQYF

d_call: TRBD1
j_call: TRBJ2-1
clone_size: NA
v_call: TRBV5-5
cdr3_nt: TGTGCCAGCAGCTCGCGACCGGGACAGGGTTCCTACAATGAGCAGTTCTTC
cdr3_aa: CASSSRPGQGSYNEQFF

d_call: TRBD1
j_call: TRBJ1-2
clone_size: NA
v_call: TRBV5-1
cdr3_nt: TGCGCCAGCAGCTGGGGGACAGATGGCTACACCTTC
cdr3_aa: CASSWGTDGYTF

d_call: TRBD1
j_call: TRBJ1-5
clone_size: NA
v_call: TRBV7-9
cdr3_nt: TGTGCCAGCAGCTTAGGGGCAGGGGGGCGGCAGCCCCAGCATTTT
cdr3_aa: CASSLGAGGRQPQHF

d_call: TRBD1
j_call: TRBJ1-2
clone_size: NA
v_call: TRBV4-3
cdr3_nt: TGCGCCAGCAGCCAAGATGCGGGGACAGACTATGGCTACACCTTC
cdr3_aa: CASSQDAGTDYGYTF

d_call: NA
j_call: TRBJ1-2
clone_size: NA
v_call: TRBV4-1
cdr3_nt: TGCGCCAGCAGCCAACAACCTAACAGGAATGGCTACACCTTC
cdr3_aa: CASSQQPNRNGYTF

d_call: TRBD1
j_call: TRBJ2-2
clone_size: NA
v_call: TRBV27
cdr3_nt: TGTGCCAGCAGTTTATTCGCAGGGGGCACCGGGGAGCTGTTTTTT
cdr3_aa: CASSLFAGGTGELFF

d_call: TRBD1
j_call: TRBJ2-7
clone_size: NA
v_call: TRBV27
cdr3_nt: TGTGCCAGCAGAAAGCTAGGGACAGGGGATGGCGAGCAGTACTTC
cdr3_aa: CASRKLGTGDGEQYF

d_call: TRBD2
j_call: TRBJ2-5
clone_size: NA
v_call: TRBV2
cdr3_nt: TGTGCCAGCAGTGGCGAGACTAGCGGGGGGAAAGAGACCCAGTACTTC
cdr3_aa: CASSGETSGGKETQYF

d_call: TRBD1
j_call: TRBJ1-1
clone_size: NA
v_call: TRBV12-5
cdr3_nt: TGTGCTAGTGGTCCCACGGACAGGGGCGATACTGAAGCTTTCTTT
cdr3_aa: CASGPTDRGDTEAFF

d_call: TRBD2
j_call: TRBJ2-7
clone_size: NA
v_call: TRBV2
cdr3_nt: TGTGCCAGCAAGGGACTAGCGGGTTCCTACGAGCAGTACTTC
cdr3_aa: CASKGLAGSYEQYF

d_call: TRBD1
j_call: TRBJ2-7
clone_size: NA
v_call: TRBV7-8
cdr3_nt: TGTGCCAGCAGCTCCGGGAACAGGGGGCGCATGTACGAGCAGTACTTC
cdr3_aa: CASSSGNRGRMYEQYF

d_call: TRBD2
j_call: TRBJ2-3
clone_size: NA
v_call: TRBV4-1
cdr3_nt: TGCGCCAGCAGCCAAGATGTCGCGGGGGGGATCACAGATACGCAGTATTTT
cdr3_aa: CASSQDVAGGITDTQYF

d_call: TRBD2
j_call: TRBJ2-1
clone_size: NA
v_call: TRBV7-6
cdr3_nt: TGTGCCAGCAGCCCCCGGGTAGCGGGGATCAATGAGCAGTTCTTC
cdr3_aa: CASSPRVAGINEQFF

d_call: TRBD1
j_call: TRBJ1-1
clone_size: NA
v_call: TRBV19
cdr3_nt: TGTGCCAGCTCCGGGACAGTGAACACTGAAGCTTTCTTT
cdr3_aa: CASSGTVNTEAFF

d_call: TRBD1
j_call: TRBJ1-2
clone_size: NA
v_call: TRBV10-2
cdr3_nt: TGCGCCAGCAGTGAGTCACGGACAGGGAACTATGGCTACACCTTC
cdr3_aa: CASSESRTGNYGYTF

d_call: NA
j_call: TRBJ2-2
clone_size: NA
v_call: TRBV6-1
cdr3_nt: TGTGCCAGCAGTGGTGGCCAGGGATTTTACACCGGGGAGCTGTTTTTT
cdr3_aa: CASSGGQGFYTGELFF